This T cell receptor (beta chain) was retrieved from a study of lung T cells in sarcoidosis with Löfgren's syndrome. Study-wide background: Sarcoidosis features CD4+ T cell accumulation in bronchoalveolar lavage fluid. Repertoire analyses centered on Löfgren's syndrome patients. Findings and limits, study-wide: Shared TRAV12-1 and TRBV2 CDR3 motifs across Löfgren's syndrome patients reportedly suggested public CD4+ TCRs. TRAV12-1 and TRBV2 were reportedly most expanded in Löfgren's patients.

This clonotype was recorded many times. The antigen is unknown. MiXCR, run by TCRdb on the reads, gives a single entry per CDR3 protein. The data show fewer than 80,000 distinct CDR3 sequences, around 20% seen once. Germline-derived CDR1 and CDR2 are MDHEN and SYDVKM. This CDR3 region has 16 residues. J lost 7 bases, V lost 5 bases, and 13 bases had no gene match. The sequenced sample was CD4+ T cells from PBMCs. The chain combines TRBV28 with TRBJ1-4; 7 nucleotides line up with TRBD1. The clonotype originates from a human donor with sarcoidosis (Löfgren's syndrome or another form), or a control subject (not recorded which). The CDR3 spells CASSISGTVLGEKLFF. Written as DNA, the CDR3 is TGTGCCAGCAGTATATCCGGGACAGTTTTAGGTGAAAAACTGTTTTTT.